This T cell receptor beta chain is from a study of OX40 agonist ivuxolimab in advanced cancers. On the study more broadly: The study gave patients intravenous ivuxolimab at 0.01 to 10 mg/kg every 2 weeks. The study's findings and limits: Partly responding patients at 0.1-3.0 mg/kg showed some of the smallest clonal expansion. Expanded peripheral T cell antigen specificity was not determined.

Sampling of blood occurred at baseline, cycle 4 day 1, and cycle 7 day 1. V dropped 2 bases and J dropped 11 bases, with 16 bases sitting between them. Germline V gives CDR1 SGHKS, CDR2 YYEKEE (reference sequence). The CDR3 totals 14 residues. The assay was immunoSEQ multiplex PCR, and TCRdb's table has in-frame clones only and misses some. The sample lists about 69,000 clones; about 90% were seen once. In the case of this clone: What it binds is unknown.

The source is an adult with an advanced solid tumor such as melanoma, head and neck, liver or kidney cancer. Sequenced material: CD4+ or CD8+ T cells sorted from blood, taken in a trial of the OX40 agonist ivuxolimab. V and J are TRBV5-5 and TRBJ1-4; D gene ambiguous. CDR3 sequence: CASSLRDSGGKLFF. As DNA, the CDR3 is TGTGCCAGCAGCTTAAGAGACTCCGGCGGGAAACTGTTTTTT.